Here is one TCR beta chain with its context. Its antigen is as yet unknown. V was pared by 7 bases and J by 0 bases, with 9 bases between. The germline CDR1 and CDR2 sequences are SGHTA and FQGNSA. This CDR3 contains 14 residues. The data were obtained in a study of OX40 agonist ivuxolimab in advanced cancers. Looking at the study overall: Ivuxolimab, an antibody acting as an agonist of OX40 (CD134), was used to treat patients.

Study-level points and caveats: The work left the antigen specificity of expanded peripheral T cells undetermined.

Assay used: immunoSEQ multiplex PCR; TCRdb lists only in-frame clones, some missing. Of about 78,000 clones in the sample, roughly 84% are singletons; the top ten hold less than 2.5%. The source material was CD4+ or CD8+ T cells sorted from blood, sampled in a trial of the OX40 agonist ivuxolimab. The chain links TRBV7-2 to TRBJ1-4; no definite D call. This clonotype was obtained from an adult with an advanced solid tumor such as melanoma, head and neck, liver or kidney cancer. The CDR3 reads CASTSGATNEKLFF. The CDR3 DNA is TGTGCCAGCACCTCGGGAGCAACTAATGAAAAACTGTTTTTT.